Below are 3 T cell receptor beta chains sequenced from a single sample in a study of blood T cell repertoires in COVID-19. Libraries were prepared by immunoSEQ multiplex PCR; TCRdb keeps only in-frame clonotypes and omits some of them. In the table there are approximately 210,000 clones, 82% of which are singletons. The sample consisted of PBMCs or T cells enriched from blood (not recorded which). Source of these receptors: a woman aged 60-75 years who had recovered from COVID-19.

V usage is TRBV5-6 and J usage is TRBJ2-5; 8 positions match TRBD1. The CDR3 contains 15 residues. The ends lost 3 bases at V and 3 bases at J; junction bases unmatched: 7. Germline V CDR1 and CDR2: SGHDT, YYEEEE. CDR3 sequence: CASSWTGNVEETQYF. CDR3 DNA sequence: TGTGCCAGCAGCTGGACAGGGAATGTAGAAGAGACCCAGTACTTC. Combining the CDR3 with reference TRBV5-6 and TRBJ2-5 gives the whole variable domain DAGVTQSPTHLIKTRGQQVTLRCSPKSGHDTVSWYQQALGQGPQFIFQYYEEEERQRGNFPDRFSGHQFPNYSSELNVNALLLGDSALYLCASSWTGNVEETQYFGPGTRLLVL.

This clone showed up just a few times. V and J are TRBV6-6 and TRBJ2-2; D is undetermined. This CDR3 region has 12 residues. V was cut by 8 bases and J by 8 bases, with 12 bases left in between. The germline V gene has CDR1 MNHNY and CDR2 SVGAGI (reference sequence). In DNA form, the CDR3 reads TGTGCCAGCCAACTGAGCGAAGGGGAGCTGTTTTTT. Translated, it gives CASQLSEGELFF.

A remark on this clone: The junction and the germline gene differ at one end; a read error may be behind it. At the DNA level, this CDR3 is encoded by other sequences in the same sample as well. V and J are TRBV7-2 and TRBJ2-7; perhaps TRBD2 as D (6 bases). CDR3 length equals 15 residues. Germline lookup yields CDR1 SGHTA and CDR2 FQGNSA. CDR3: CASSLGGQAVYEQYF. CDR3 coding DNA: TGTGCCAGTAGCTTGGGGGGTCAGGCGGTGTACGAGCAGTACTTC.